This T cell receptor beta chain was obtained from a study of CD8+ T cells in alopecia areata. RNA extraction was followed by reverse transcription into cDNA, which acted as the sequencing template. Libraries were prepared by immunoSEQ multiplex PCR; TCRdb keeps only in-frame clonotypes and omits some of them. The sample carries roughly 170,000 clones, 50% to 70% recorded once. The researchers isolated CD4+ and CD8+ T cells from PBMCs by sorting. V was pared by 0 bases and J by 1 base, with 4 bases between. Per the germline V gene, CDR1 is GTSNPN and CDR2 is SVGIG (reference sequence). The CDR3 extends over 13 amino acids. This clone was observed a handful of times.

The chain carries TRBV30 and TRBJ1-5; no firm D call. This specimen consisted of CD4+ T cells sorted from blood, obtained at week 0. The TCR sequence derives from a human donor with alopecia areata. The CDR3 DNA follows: TGTGCCTGGAGTGTGGAGAGCAATCAGCCCCAGCATTTT. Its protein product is CAWSVESNQPQHF.